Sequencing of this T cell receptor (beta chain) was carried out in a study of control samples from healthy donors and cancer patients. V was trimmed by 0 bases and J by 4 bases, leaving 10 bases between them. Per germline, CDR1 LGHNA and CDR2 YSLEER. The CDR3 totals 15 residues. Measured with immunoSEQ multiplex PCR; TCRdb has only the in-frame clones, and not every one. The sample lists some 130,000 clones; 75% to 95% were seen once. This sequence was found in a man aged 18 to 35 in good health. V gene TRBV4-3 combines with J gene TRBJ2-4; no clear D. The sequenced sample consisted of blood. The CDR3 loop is CASSQDPTGKNIQYF. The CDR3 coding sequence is TGCGCCAGCAGCCAAGACCCAACGGGTAAAAACATTCAGTACTTC.